Shown below are 29 T cell receptor beta chains from a single sample sequenced in a study of cytomegalovirus exposure and HLA in healthy donors. PCR used 60 Vbeta primers and 13 Jbeta primers. Generated by immunoSEQ multiplex PCR, the TCRdb table keeps only in-frame clones and is missing some. The data contain about 130,000 clones, more than 15% of them seen just once; the ten biggest clones take up approximately 2.9%. The sequenced material came from PBMCs. The receptors stem from a female donor in good health and CMV-seropositive.

The rearrangement joins TRBV30 to TRBJ1-2, with D possibly TRBD1 on 5 matching bases. Germline loops: CDR1 GTSNPN, CDR2 SVGIG (reference sequence). This CDR3 is built from 13 residues. The V end was cut by 3 bases, the J end by 0 bases, with 8 bases between. CDR3 in DNA: TGTGCCTGGAGCAGGGAAGCTAACTATGGCTACACCTTC. It encodes CAWSREANYGYTF.

This clone was seen a few times. This sequence joins TRBV5-1 and TRBJ1-3, with a tentative D call TRBD1 (5 bases). V was clipped by 0 bases and J by 4 bases, with 5 bases between them. CDR1 and CDR2 (germline): SGHRS, YFSETQ. This CDR3 contains 13 residues. The CDR3 is CASSLGTGNTIYF. CDR3 nucleotide sequence: TGCGCCAGCAGCTTGGGGACAGGAAACACCATATATTTT. Full variable domain (remainder filled in from reference TRBV5-1 and TRBJ1-3): KAGVTQTPRYLIKTRGQQVTLSCSPISGHRSVSWYQQTPGQGLQFLFEYFSETQRNKGNFPGRFSGRQFSNSRSEMNVSTLELGDSALYLCASSLGTGNTIYFGEGSWLTVV.

The chain couples TRBV29-1 to TRBJ1-1; no clear D gene. The CDR3 extends over 12 amino acids. The V gene's germline CDR1 is SQVTM and CDR2 ANQGSEA. Trimming stripped 4 bases from V and 1 base from J, with 7 bases between. CDR3 nucleotide sequence: TGCAGCGTTGGCAGATGGAACACTGAAGCTTTCTTT. Translating gives CSVGRWNTEAFF.

J is TRBJ2-7 and V is TRBV4-3; TRBD1 matches 11 bases. Germline V gene data show CDR1 as LGHNA and CDR2 as YSLEER. This CDR3 comprises 17 residues. The V segment lost 4 bases and the J segment 3 bases; nucleotides outside the gene matches: 11. As DNA, the CDR3 is TGCGCCAGCAGCCCTGGACAGGGGGCAGGGGAACTCTACGAGCAGTACTTC. Its protein product is CASSPGQGAGELYEQYF.

The chain combines TRBV5-1 with TRBJ2-1; the match to TRBD2 covers 11 bases. The CDR3 is made up of 14 amino acids. From germline, CDR1 is SGHRS and CDR2 YFSETQ. V was clipped by 7 bases and J by 4 bases; unmatched bases: 4. The CDR3 region is CASSGTSGYNEQFF. CDR3 bases: TGCGCCAGCTCAGGGACTAGCGGTTACAATGAGCAGTTCTTC. Complete variable domain (other parts from reference TRBV5-1 and TRBJ2-1): KAGVTQTPRYLIKTRGQQVTLSCSPISGHRSVSWYQQTPGQGLQFLFEYFSETQRNKGNFPGRFSGRQFSNSRSEMNVSTLELGDSALYLCASSGTSGYNEQFFGPGTRLTVL.

This clone was picked up a small number of times. This chain links TRBV2 with TRBJ2-5; a possible D gene is TRBD2 (5 bases). There are 15 residues in the CDR3. Looked up from germline, CDR1 is SNHLY and CDR2 is FYNNEI. V lost 6 bases and J 4 bases, leaving 18 bases between the germline ends. The DNA for the CDR3 is TGTGCCAGCAGGGCAGACTACTCCGGGCGAGAGACCCAGTACTTC. As protein: CASRADYSGRETQYF.

This chain links TRBV7-8 with TRBJ2-7; D is possibly TRBD1 (6 bases). The CDR3 is made up of 13 amino acids. The germline V gene encodes CDR1 SGHVS and CDR2 FQNEAQ. V was clipped by 5 bases and J by 6 bases, with 14 bases between them. The CDR3 loop is CASSTTPGVEQYF. The CDR3 DNA reads TGTGCCAGCAGCACCACTCCAGGGGTCGAGCAGTACTTC.

J is TRBJ1-5 and V is TRBV19; the D gene is possibly TRBD1 (5 bases). CDR1 and CDR2 (germline): LNHDA, SQIVND (reference sequence). The CDR3 runs to 13 residues. V lost 5 bases and J lost 7, with 12 bases in between. The CDR3 is CASSWAAGQPQHF. The CDR3 DNA reads TGTGCCAGTAGTTGGGCGGCAGGGCAGCCCCAGCATTTT.

The table lists this clone with a few counts. J is TRBJ2-5 and V is TRBV30; 14 bases fit TRBD2. Germline values: CDR1 GTSNPN, CDR2 SVGIG (reference sequence). Unmatched junction bases numbered 4, after V lost 4 bases and J lost 6 bases. The CDR3 spans 14 residues. The DNA for the CDR3 is TGTGCCTGGAATGGACTAGCGGGGGGACAGACCCAGTACTTC. Its protein product is CAWNGLAGGQTQYF.

This clone was observed a few times. The chain couples TRBV5-1 to TRBJ2-3; 8 bases are a match to TRBD2. Losses at the gene ends were 2 bases for V and 0 bases for J; bases not matched to a gene: 8. Looked up from germline, CDR1 is SGHRS and CDR2 is YFSETQ. The CDR3 runs to 17 residues. The CDR3 region has the DNA TGCGCCAGCAGCTTAGCTCCTAGCGGGCACAGCACAGATACGCAGTATTTT. Its translation is CASSLAPSGHSTDTQYF.

This chain connects TRBV5-1 to TRBJ2-5; weak D call: TRBD1 (7 bases). The CDR3 extends over 14 amino acids. V gave up 5 bases and J gave up 1 base, with 12 bases separating them. The V gene's germline CDR1 is SGHRS and CDR2 YFSETQ. The chain's CDR3 is CASSAGTVQETQYF. In DNA, the CDR3 is TGCGCCAGCAGTGCGGGGACAGTCCAAGAGACCCAGTACTTC.

The chain couples TRBV7-9 to TRBJ1-1; possible D gene TRBD1, 6 bases. CDR1 SEHNR and CDR2 FQNEAQ come from the germline V gene (reference sequence). This CDR3 region has 15 residues. Trimming shortened V by 3 bases and J by 6 bases, and 17 bases separated the two germline ends. The CDR3 region has the DNA TGTGCCAGCAGCTTTATCGGCCCGGCAGGGGCTGAAGCTTTCTTT. Protein: CASSFIGPAGAEAFF.

This clone was seen only a few times. The rearrangement uses TRBV5-1 and TRBJ2-7, with 9 bases lining up with TRBD1. V gave up 1 base and J gave up 5 bases; unmatched junction bases: 13. Germline CDR1 and CDR2: SGHRS and YFSETQ. The CDR3 length is 17 residues. The CDR3 region has the DNA TGCGCCAGCAGCTTGCAGGCCGGGACAGGGAGTTTCCACGAGCAGTACTTC. Amino acid sequence: CASSLQAGTGSFHEQYF.

The sample holds a few counts of this clone. The chain couples TRBV5-1 to TRBJ1-6; D ambiguous. Looked up from germline, CDR1 is SGHRS and CDR2 is YFSETQ. The V and J ends lost 0 bases and 4 bases respectively, with 8 bases between them. This CDR3 is built from 15 residues. The CDR3 sequence: CASSLAQTYNSPLHF. The CDR3 DNA sequence: TGCGCCAGCAGCTTGGCCCAGACTTATAATTCACCCCTCCACTTT.

The chain employs TRBV7-9 and TRBJ1-4, with TRBD1 matching over 10 bases. From germline, CDR1 is SEHNR and CDR2 FQNEAQ (reference sequence). The CDR3 is made up of 15 amino acids. Losses at the gene ends were 6 bases for V and 7 bases for J; bases not matched to a gene: 8. CDR3 loop: CASRRQGASSEKLFF. The CDR3 nucleotides read TGTGCCAGCAGGAGACAGGGGGCAAGCAGTGAAAAACTGTTTTTT.

This clone was recorded a few times. V usage is TRBV4-3 and J usage is TRBJ1-4; tentatively, D is TRBD1 (6 bases). CDR3 length: 18 amino acids. V was shortened by 2 bases and J by 0 bases, with 16 bases between the two germline ends. Germline CDR1 and CDR2: LGHNA and YSLEER. The CDR3 sequence: CASSQRVDSQSTNEKLFF. The CDR3 bases are TGCGCCAGCAGCCAAAGGGTGGACAGCCAGTCAACTAATGAAAAACTGTTTTTT.

The V and J genes are TRBV5-4 and TRBJ2-3; possibly TRBD1 for D (6 bases). V lost 0 bases to trimming and J lost 5 bases, with 13 bases between them. The CDR3 covers 15 residues. Germline values: CDR1 SGHNT, CDR2 YYREEE (reference sequence). CDR3 coding DNA: TGTGCCAGCAGCTTGGTCAGGGGCCCCGGAGATACGCAGTATTTT. It translates to CASSLVRGPGDTQYF.

This clone was detected only a few times. The rearrangement links TRBV27 to TRBJ2-7; 8 bases match TRBD1. Trimming removed 5 bases from V and 0 bases from J; junction bases left unmatched: 6. Germline-derived CDR1 and CDR2 are MNHEY and SMNVEV (reference sequence). The CDR3 is 15 amino acids. The CDR3 DNA reads TGTGCCAGCAGTAGAGCCGGGACAGGCTCCTACGAGCAGTACTTC. Translated: CASSRAGTGSYEQYF.

This clone was counted only a few times. The chain recombines TRBV30 with TRBJ1-2, with 7 bases identical to TRBD1. Trimming cost V 0 bases and J 7 bases; bases outside gene matches: 11. Germline CDR1 and CDR2: GTSNPN and SVGIG (reference sequence). CDR3 length: 15 amino acids. The CDR3 here is CAWSVRRGLSFGYTF. DNA for the CDR3: TGTGCCTGGAGTGTAAGAAGGGGGCTTTCGTTTGGCTACACCTTC.

The chain links TRBV18 to TRBJ1-4; D call uncertain. Germline CDR1 KGHSH, CDR2 LQKENI. Trimming cost V 3 bases and J 8 bases, with 13 bases left between them. This CDR3 has 14 residues. DNA of the CDR3: TGTGCCAGCTCACCTCTAGTTAAAAGGGAAAAACTGTTTTTT. It codes for CASSPLVKREKLFF. Drawing the rest from reference TRBV18 and TRBJ1-4, the complete variable domain is NAGVMQNPRHLVRRRGQEARLRCSPMKGHSHVYWYRQLPEEGLKFMVYLQKENIIDESGMPKERFSAEFPKEGPSILRIQQVVRGDSAAYFCASSPLVKREKLFFGSGTQLSVL.

V is TRBV2 and J is TRBJ1-2; D may be TRBD1 (6 bases). Germline assignment: CDR1 SNHLY and CDR2 FYNNEI. V lost 3 bases and J lost 8, with 13 bases in between. The CDR3 is 13 residues long. This CDR3 is CASSETGGWGYTF. DNA for the CDR3: TGTGCCAGCAGTGAGACGGGGGGCTGGGGCTACACCTTC.

The rearrangement joins TRBV5-6 to TRBJ2-1; D might be TRBD2 (7 bases). Germline lookup yields CDR1 SGHDT and CDR2 YYEEEE. This CDR3 has 16 residues. Trimming removed 3 bases at V and 6 bases at J, with 19 bases between. CDR3 sequence: CASSSLGGGALNEQFF. The CDR3 region has the DNA TGTGCCAGCAGCTCCTTGGGAGGGGGGGCTCTCAATGAGCAGTTCTTC.

This clone was seen only a few times. This chain links TRBV2 with TRBJ2-2, with D possibly TRBD2 on 6 matching bases. CDR3 length equals 15 residues. CDR1 is SNHLY, CDR2 FYNNEI, per germline. V lost 4 bases to trimming and J lost 1 base, with 10 bases between them. DNA for the CDR3: TGTGCCAGCAGTGTAGTGGGGGGGAACACCGGGGAGCTGTTTTTT. Its protein is CASSVVGGNTGELFF.

This clone was observed a handful of times. The CDR3 reads CASSPARAYGYTF. For the CDR3, the DNA is TGTGCCAGCAGCCCGGCCAGGGCCTATGGCTACACCTTC. The J gene is TRBJ1-2, the V gene TRBV9; possibly TRBD1 for D (5 bases). Germline-derived CDR1 and CDR2 are SGDLS and YYNGEE. Trimming took off 4 bases at V and 4 bases at J, with 11 bases between the two ends. The length of the CDR3 is 13 residues.

This chain links TRBV9 with TRBJ2-2, with D unclear. This CDR3 contains 15 residues. Trimming took off 4 bases at V and 1 base at J, with 11 bases between the two ends. The germline CDR1 and CDR2 sequences are SGDLS and YYNGEE. The CDR3 protein is CASSSRSGNTGELFF. For the CDR3, the DNA is TGTGCCAGCAGCTCCCGGTCAGGGAACACCGGGGAGCTGTTTTTT.

This clone appeared a few times. This sequence joins TRBV6-5 and TRBJ2-7; D perhaps matches TRBD1 (6 bases). The length of the CDR3 is 14 residues. Germline values: CDR1 MNHEY, CDR2 SVGAGI. V was clipped by 4 bases and J by 1 base, with 11 bases between them. CDR3 DNA sequence: TGTGCCAGCAGTTTCGACAGGAGATCCTACGAGCAGTACTTC. Protein product: CASSFDRRSYEQYF.

The chain combines TRBV5-4 with TRBJ1-3, with D possibly matching TRBD1 (5 bases). V dropped 4 bases and J dropped 2 bases, with 16 bases sitting between them. The CDR3 runs to 16 residues. Germline CDR1 and CDR2: SGHNT and YYREEE (reference sequence). CDR3 sequence: CASSPGRGDTGNTIYF. CDR3 nucleotide sequence: TGTGCCAGCAGCCCCGGAAGGGGCGATACTGGAAACACCATATATTTT.

The chain recombines TRBV7-2 with TRBJ1-1; 10 nucleotides agree with TRBD1. The trim removed 5 bases at V and 4 bases at J, leaving 7 bases unmatched. The CDR3 has 15 amino acids. CDR1 and CDR2 from the germline V gene are SGHTA and FQGNSA. In DNA form, the CDR3 reads TGTGCCAGCAGCCTGAGGGACAGGGGAGGCACTGAAGCTTTCTTT. Protein: CASSLRDRGGTEAFF.

This clone has only a few counts. This chain connects TRBV29-1 to TRBJ1-2; 9 nucleotides line up with TRBD1. Germline trimming cut 6 bases from V and 5 bases from J; bases unmatched to any gene: 7. Germline CDR1 SQVTM, CDR2 ANQGSEA. The CDR3 is 13 residues long. The CDR3 nucleotides read TGCAGCGTCCACACCGACAGGGGGTATGGCTACACCTTC. Translated, it gives CSVHTDRGYGYTF. Based on the CDR3 plus reference TRBV29-1 and TRBJ1-2, the full variable domain is SAVISQKPSRDICQRGTSLTIQCQVDSQVTMMFWYRQQPGQSLTLIATANQGSEATYESGFVIDKFPISRPNLTFSTLTVSNMSPEDSSIYLCSVHTDRGYGYTFGSGTRLTVV.